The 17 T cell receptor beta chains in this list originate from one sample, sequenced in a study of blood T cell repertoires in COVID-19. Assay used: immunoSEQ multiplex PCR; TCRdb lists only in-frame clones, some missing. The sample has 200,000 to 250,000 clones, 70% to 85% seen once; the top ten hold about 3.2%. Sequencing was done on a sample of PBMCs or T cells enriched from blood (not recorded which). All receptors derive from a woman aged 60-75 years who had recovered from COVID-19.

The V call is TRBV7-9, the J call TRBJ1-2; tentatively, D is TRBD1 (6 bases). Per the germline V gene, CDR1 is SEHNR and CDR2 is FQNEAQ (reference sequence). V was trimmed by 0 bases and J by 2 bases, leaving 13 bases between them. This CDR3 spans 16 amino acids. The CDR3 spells CASSLAGGGVNYGYTF. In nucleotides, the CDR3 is TGTGCCAGCAGCTTAGCGGGAGGGGGAGTGAACTATGGCTACACCTTC. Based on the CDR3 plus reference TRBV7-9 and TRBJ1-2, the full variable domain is DTGVSQNPRHKITKRGQNVTFRCDPISEHNRLYWYRQTLGQGPEFLTYFQNEAQLEKSRLLSDRFSAERPKGSFSTLEIQRTEQGDSAMYLCASSLAGGGVNYGYTFGSGTRLTVV.

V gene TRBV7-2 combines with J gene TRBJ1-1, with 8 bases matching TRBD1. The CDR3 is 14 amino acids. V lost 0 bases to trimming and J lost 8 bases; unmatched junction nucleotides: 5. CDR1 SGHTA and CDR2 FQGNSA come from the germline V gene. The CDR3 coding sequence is TGTGCCAGCAGCTTAGCTTGGACAGGGAAGGAAGCTTTCTTT. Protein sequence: CASSLAWTGKEAFF.

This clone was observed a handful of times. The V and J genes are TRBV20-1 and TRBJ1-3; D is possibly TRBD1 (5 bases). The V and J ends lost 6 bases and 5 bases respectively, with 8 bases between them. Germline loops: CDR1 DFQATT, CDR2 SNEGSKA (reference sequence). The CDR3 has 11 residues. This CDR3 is CSAEGRNTIYF. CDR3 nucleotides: TGCAGTGCGGAGGGGAGAAACACCATATATTTT.

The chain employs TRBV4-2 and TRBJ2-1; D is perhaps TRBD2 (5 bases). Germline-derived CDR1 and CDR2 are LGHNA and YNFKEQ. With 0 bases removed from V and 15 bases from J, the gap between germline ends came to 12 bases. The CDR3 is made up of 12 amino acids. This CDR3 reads CASSQDADYRFF. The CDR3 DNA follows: TGTGCCAGCAGCCAAGATGCCGACTATCGGTTCTTC.

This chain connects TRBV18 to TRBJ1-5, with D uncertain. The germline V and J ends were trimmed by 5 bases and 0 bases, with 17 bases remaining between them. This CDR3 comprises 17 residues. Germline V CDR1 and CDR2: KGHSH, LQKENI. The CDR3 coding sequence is TGTGCCAGCTCAACTCAGGCAAATGTATTTAGCAATCAGCCCCAGCATTTT. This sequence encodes CASSTQANVFSNQPQHF.

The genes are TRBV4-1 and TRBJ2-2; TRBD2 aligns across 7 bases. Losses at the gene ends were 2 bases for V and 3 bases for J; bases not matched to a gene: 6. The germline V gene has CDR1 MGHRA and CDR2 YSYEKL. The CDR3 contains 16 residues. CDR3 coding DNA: TGCGCCAGCAGCCAACTCGGACTAGGGGACACCGGGGAGCTGTTTTTT. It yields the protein CASSQLGLGDTGELFF.

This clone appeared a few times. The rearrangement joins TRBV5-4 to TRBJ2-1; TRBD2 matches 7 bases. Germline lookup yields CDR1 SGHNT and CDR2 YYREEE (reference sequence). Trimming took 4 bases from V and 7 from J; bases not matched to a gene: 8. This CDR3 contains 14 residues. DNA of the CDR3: TGTGCCAGCAGCGGGAGGGCCTCGGGGAATGAGCAGTTCTTC. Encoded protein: CASSGRASGNEQFF.

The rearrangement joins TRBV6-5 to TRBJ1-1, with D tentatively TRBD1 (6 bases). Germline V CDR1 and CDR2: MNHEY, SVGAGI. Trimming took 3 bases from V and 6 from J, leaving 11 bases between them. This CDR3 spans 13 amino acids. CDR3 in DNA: TGTGCCAGCAGTTATCAGGGGAGAGCTGAAGCTTTCTTT. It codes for CASSYQGRAEAFF.

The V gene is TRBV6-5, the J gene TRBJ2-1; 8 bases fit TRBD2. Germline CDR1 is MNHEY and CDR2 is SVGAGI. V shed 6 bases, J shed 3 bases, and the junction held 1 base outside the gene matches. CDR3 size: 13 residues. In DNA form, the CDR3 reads TGTGCCAGCAGACGGGGGGGCTACAATGAGCAGTTCTTC. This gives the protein CASRRGGYNEQFF.

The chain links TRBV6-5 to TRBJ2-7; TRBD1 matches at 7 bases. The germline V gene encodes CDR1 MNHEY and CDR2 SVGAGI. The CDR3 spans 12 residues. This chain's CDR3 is CASQGVTYEQYF. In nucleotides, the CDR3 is TGTGCTTCGCAGGGGGTCACCTACGAGCAGTACTTC.

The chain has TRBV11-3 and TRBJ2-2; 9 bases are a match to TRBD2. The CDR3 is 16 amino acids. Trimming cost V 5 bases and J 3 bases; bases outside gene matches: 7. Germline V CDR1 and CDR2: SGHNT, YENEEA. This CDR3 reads CASSPGTSTDTGELFF. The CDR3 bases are TGTGCCAGCAGCCCTGGGACTAGCACAGACACCGGGGAGCTGTTTTTT.

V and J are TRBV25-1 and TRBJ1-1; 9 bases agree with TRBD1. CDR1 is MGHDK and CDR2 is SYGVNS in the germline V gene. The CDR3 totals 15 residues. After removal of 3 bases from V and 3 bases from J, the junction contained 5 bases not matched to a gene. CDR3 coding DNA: TGTGCCAGCAGTGACCACTGGACAGGGGACACTGAAGCTTTCTTT. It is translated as CASSDHWTGDTEAFF.

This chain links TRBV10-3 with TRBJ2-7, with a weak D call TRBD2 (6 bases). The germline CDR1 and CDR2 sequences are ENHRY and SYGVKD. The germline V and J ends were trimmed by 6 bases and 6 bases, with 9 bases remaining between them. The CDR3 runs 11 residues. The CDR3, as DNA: TGTGCCATCAGCGGAGGGAGCGAGCAGTACTTC. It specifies CAISGGSEQYF.

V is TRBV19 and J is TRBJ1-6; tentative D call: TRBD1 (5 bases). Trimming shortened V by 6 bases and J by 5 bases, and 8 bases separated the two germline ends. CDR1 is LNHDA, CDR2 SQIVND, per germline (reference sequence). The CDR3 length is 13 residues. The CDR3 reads CASRQVDNSPLHF. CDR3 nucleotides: TGTGCCAGTAGACAGGTTGATAATTCACCCCTCCACTTT.

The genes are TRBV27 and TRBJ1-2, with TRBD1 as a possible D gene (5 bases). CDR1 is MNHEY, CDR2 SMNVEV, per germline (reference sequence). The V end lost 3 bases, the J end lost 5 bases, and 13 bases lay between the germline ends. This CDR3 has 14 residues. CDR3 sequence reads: CASSLRQGWYGYTF. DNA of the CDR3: TGTGCCAGCAGTTTGAGGCAGGGATGGTATGGCTACACCTTC.

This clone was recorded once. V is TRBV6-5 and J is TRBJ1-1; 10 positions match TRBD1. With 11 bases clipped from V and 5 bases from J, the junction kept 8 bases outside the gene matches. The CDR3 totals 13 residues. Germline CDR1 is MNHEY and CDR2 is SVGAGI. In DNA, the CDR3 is TGTGCCGCCGGGACAGGGGCGGGTACTGAAGCTTTCTTT. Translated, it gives CAAGTGAGTEAFF.

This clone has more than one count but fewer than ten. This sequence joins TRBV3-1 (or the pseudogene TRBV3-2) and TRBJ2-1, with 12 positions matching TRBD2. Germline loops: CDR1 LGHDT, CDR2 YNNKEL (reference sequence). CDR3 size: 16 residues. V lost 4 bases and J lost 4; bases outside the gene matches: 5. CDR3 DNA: TGTGCCAGCAGCCGGAACCTAGCGGGAGGGTACAATGAGCAGTTCTTC. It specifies CASSRNLAGGYNEQFF.